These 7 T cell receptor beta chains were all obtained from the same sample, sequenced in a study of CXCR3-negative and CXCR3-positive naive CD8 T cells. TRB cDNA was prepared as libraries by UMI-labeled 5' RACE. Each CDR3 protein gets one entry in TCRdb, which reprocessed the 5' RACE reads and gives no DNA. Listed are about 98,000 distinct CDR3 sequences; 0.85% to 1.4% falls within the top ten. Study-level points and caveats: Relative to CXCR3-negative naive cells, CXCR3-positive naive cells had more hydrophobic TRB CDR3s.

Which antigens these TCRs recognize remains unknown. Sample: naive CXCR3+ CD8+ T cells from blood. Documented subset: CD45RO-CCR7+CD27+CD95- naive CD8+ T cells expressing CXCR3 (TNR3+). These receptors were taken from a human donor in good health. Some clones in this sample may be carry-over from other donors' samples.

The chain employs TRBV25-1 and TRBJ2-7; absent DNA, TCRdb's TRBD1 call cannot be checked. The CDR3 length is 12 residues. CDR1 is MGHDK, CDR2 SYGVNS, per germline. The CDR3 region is CASSPGVYEQYF.

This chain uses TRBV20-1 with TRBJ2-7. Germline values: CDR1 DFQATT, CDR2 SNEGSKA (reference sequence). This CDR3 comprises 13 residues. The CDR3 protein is CSAREGLVYEQYF.

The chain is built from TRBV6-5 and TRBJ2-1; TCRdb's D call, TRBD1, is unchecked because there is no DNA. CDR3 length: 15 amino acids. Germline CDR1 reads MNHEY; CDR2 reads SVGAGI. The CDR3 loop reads CASSYSGIGNNEQFF.

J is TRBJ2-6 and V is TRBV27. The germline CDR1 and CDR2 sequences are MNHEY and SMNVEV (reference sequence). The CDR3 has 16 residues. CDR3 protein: CASTVMQVSGANVLTF.

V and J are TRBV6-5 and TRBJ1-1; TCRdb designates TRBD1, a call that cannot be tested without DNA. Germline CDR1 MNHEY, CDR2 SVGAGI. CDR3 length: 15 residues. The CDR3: CASSLSQGAGTEAFF.

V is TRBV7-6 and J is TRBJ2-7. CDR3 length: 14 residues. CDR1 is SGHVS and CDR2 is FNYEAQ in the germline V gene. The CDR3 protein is CASSHRTSSYEQYF.

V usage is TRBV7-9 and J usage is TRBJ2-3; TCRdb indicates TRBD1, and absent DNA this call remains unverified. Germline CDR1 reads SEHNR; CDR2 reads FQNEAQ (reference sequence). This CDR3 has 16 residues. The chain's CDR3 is CASSFPGRQMTDTQYF. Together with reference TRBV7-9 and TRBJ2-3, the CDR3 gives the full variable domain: DTGVSQNPRHKITKRGQNVTFRCDPISEHNRLYWYRQTLGQGPEFLTYFQNEAQLEKSRLLSDRFSAERPKGSFSTLEIQRTEQGDSAMYLCASSFPGRQMTDTQYFGPGTRLTVL.